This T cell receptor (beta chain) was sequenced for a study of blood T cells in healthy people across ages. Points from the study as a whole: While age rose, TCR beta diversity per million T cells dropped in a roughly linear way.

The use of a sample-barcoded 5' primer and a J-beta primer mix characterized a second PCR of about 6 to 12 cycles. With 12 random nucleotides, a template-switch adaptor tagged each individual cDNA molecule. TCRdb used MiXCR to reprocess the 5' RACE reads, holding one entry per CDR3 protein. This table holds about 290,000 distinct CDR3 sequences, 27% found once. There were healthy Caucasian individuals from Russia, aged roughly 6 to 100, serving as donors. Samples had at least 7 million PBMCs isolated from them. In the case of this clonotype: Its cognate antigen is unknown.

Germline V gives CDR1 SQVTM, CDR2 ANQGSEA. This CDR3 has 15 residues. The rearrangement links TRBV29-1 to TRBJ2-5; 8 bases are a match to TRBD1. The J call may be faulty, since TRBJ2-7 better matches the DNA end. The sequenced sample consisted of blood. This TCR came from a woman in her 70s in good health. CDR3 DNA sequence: TGCAGCGTTACGACCCTCGGGACAGGATCCTACGAGCAGTACTTC. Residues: CSVTTLGTGSYEQYF.